This TCR beta chain was sequenced in a study of shared clonotypes between healthy human individuals. All donors qualified as healthy HIV-negative adults and had experienced no recent acute infections or vaccinations. With 7 bases removed from V and 0 bases from J, the gap between germline ends came to 7 bases. The CDR3 totals 14 residues. From germline, CDR1 is LNHDA and CDR2 SQIVND (reference sequence). Libraries were prepared by immunoSEQ multiplex PCR; TCRdb keeps only in-frame clonotypes and omits some of them. Altogether approximately 2,000,000 clones are present, approximately 90% being singletons, with the ten largest covering approximately 0.4%. Study-wide results and limits: Sharing of clonotypes among donors was expected to vary with sequencing depth. Several donors held about 4.6% of naive CD4 clonotypes in common.

This clone was seen once. The antigen remains undetermined. This TCR derives from a man aged 18 to 29 in good health. Some clones in this sample may be carry-over from other donors' samples. V usage is TRBV19 and J usage is TRBJ2-6; D is unresolved. The sequencing input was naive CD4+ T cells from PBMCs. Sample subset: CD45RA+ positively selected. This CDR3 is CASTPGSGANVLTF. The CDR3 nucleotides are TGTGCCAGTACTCCGGGCTCTGGGGCCAACGTCCTGACTTTC.